Sequencing of this T cell receptor (beta chain) was carried out in a study of T cell changes during pregnancy in multiple sclerosis. The V gene end was trimmed by 2 bases and the J gene end by 6 bases; junction bases not matched to a gene: 8. The V gene's germline CDR1 is SGHTA and CDR2 FQGNSA. The CDR3 runs to 15 residues. TCRdb's table, derived via immunoSEQ multiplex PCR, lists solely in-frame clones and lacks some. There are tens of thousands of clones in the sample; approximately 86% occur only once, and around 0.4% lies in the top ten. The genes are TRBV7-2 and TRBJ1-1, with 8 positions matching TRBD1. Sequences were derived from CD4+ T cells from peripheral blood mononuclear cells, sampled in the third trimester of pregnancy. The source is a female donor with multiple sclerosis, enrolled in a pregnancy study. The CDR3 DNA reads as TGTGCCAGCAGCTTATCCCAGAAGACAGGGGCTGAAGCTTTCTTT. Amino acids: CASSLSQKTGAEAFF. The complete variable domain, with remaining parts taken from reference TRBV7-2 and TRBJ1-1, reads GAGVSQSPSNKVTEKGKDVELRCDPISGHTALYWYRQSLGQGLEFLIYFQGNSAPDKSGLPSDRFSAERTGGSVSTLTIQRTQQEDSAVYLCASSLSQKTGAEAFFGQGTRLTVV.